The rows below give T cell receptor beta chains drawn from one sample of a study of CD4 and CD8 cells across lung adenocarcinoma regions. MiXCR, applied by TCRdb to the PCR reads, yields one record per CDR3 protein. The sample comprises about 20,000 distinct CDR3 sequences, under 70% of which are singletons, and 25% to 30% rests with the top ten. Sequenced material: CD8+ T cells from the center of a lung tumor. The source is a female donor with lung adenocarcinoma. The CD4 and CD8 labels of this study may be unreliable. CDR3s include the opening cysteine and the closing phenylalanine or tryptophan.

cdr3_length: 16
j_call: TRBJ1-3
v_call: TRBV6-1
cdr3_aa: CASSERRAGSGNTIYF

cdr3_length: 10
j_call: TRBJ1-1
v_call: TRBV6-1
cdr3_aa: CASGLTEAFF

cdr3_length: 19
j_call: TRBJ2-5
v_call: TRBV6-5
cdr3_aa: CASSYLGRSTSGRWETQYF

cdr3_length: 15
j_call: TRBJ2-7
v_call: TRBV6-5
cdr3_aa: CASSLTPTGSYEQYF

cdr3_length: 16
j_call: TRBJ2-3
v_call: TRBV6-8
cdr3_aa: CASRGHGGRDRVTQYF

cdr3_length: 15
j_call: TRBJ2-3
v_call: TRBV10-1
cdr3_aa: CASTTGLAGKDTQYF

cdr3_length: 13
j_call: .
v_call: TRBV27
cdr3_aa: CASNRDRGREQYF

cdr3_length: 13
j_call: TRBJ2-3
v_call: TRBV6-1
cdr3_aa: CASREGVGETQYF

cdr3_length: 17
j_call: TRBJ1-3
v_call: TRBV6-5
cdr3_aa: CASSYGSAGGGGNTIYF

cdr3_length: 13
j_call: TRBJ2-3
v_call: TRBV7-2
cdr3_aa: CASSLGRRDTQYF

cdr3_length: 15
j_call: TRBJ2-6
v_call: TRBV11-2
cdr3_aa: CASSFTVSGANVLTF

cdr3_length: 18
j_call: TRBJ2-3
v_call: TRBV7-6
cdr3_aa: CASSLGALSGGVTDTQYF

cdr3_length: 14
j_call: TRBJ2-1
v_call: TRBV5-1
cdr3_aa: CASSLDGGYNEQFF

cdr3_length: 14
j_call: .
v_call: TRBV6-5
cdr3_aa: CASSYDRDSYEQYF

cdr3_length: 16
j_call: TRBJ2-4
v_call: TRBV6-1
cdr3_aa: CASRQAGVGKRNEQYF

cdr3_length: 13
j_call: TRBJ1-6
v_call: TRBV25-1
cdr3_aa: CASSERGDSPLHF

cdr3_length: 17
j_call: TRBJ2-1
v_call: TRBV4-1
cdr3_aa: CASSQGGRQGTSNEQFF

cdr3_length: 14
j_call: TRBJ2-1
v_call: TRBV6-1
cdr3_aa: CASRSSGYNNEQFF

cdr3_length: 13
j_call: TRBJ1-2
v_call: TRBV7-2
cdr3_aa: CASSLGRIKGYTF

cdr3_length: 12
j_call: TRBJ2-7
v_call: TRBV6-2/TRBV6-3
cdr3_aa: CASSYSHYEQYF

cdr3_length: 14
j_call: TRBJ2-1
v_call: TRBV28
cdr3_aa: CGSAEREGDYEQFF

cdr3_length: 12
j_call: TRBJ2-1
v_call: TRBV6-1
cdr3_aa: CASSPDYNEQFF

cdr3_length: 20
j_call: TRBJ2-1
v_call: TRBV6-5
cdr3_aa: CASSYTPGLAGESSYNEQFF

cdr3_length: 15
j_call: TRBJ2-7
v_call: TRBV6-1
cdr3_aa: CASSEKGTGVGEQYF

cdr3_length: 13
j_call: TRBJ2-1
v_call: TRBV12-3/TRBV12-4
cdr3_aa: CASGPKDTDTQYF

cdr3_length: 12
j_call: .
v_call: TRBV10-3
cdr3_aa: CAISASANTQYF

cdr3_length: 13
j_call: TRBJ1-2
v_call: TRBV6-1
cdr3_aa: CASRETQNYGYTF

cdr3_length: 17
j_call: TRBJ1-3
v_call: TRBV27
cdr3_aa: CASNQLPGGVSGNTIYF

cdr3_length: 18
j_call: TRBJ2-3
v_call: TRBV6-1
cdr3_aa: CASPRDPELAVCTGTQYF

cdr3_length: 14
j_call: TRBJ1-6
v_call: TRBV10-1
cdr3_aa: CASSGGLRNSPLHF

cdr3_length: 14
j_call: TRBJ2-5
v_call: TRBV6-1
cdr3_aa: CAGRGAYDYGTQYF

cdr3_length: 16
j_call: TRBJ2-1
v_call: TRBV6-5
cdr3_aa: CASSWSKGGSVSEQFF

cdr3_length: 15
j_call: TRBJ2-3
v_call: TRBV6-1
cdr3_aa: CARALEGRHPDTQYF

cdr3_length: 15
j_call: .
v_call: TRBV6-5
cdr3_aa: CASSNYYGSSYEQYF

cdr3_length: 13
j_call: TRBJ2-1
v_call: TRBV10-1
cdr3_aa: CASSGSVQSEQFF

cdr3_length: 14
j_call: .
v_call: TRBV10-2
cdr3_aa: CATQVPRQQETQYF

cdr3_length: 14
j_call: TRBJ1-3
v_call: TRBV6-1
cdr3_aa: CASRQGALWDTIYF

cdr3_length: 13
j_call: .
v_call: TRBV6-1
cdr3_aa: CASSIWGGYEQYF

cdr3_length: 15
j_call: TRBJ2-4
v_call: TRBV7-2
cdr3_aa: CATSAILRAKNIQYF

cdr3_length: 15
j_call: TRBJ2-3
v_call: TRBV12-3/TRBV12-4
cdr3_aa: CASSSGICAKDTQYF

cdr3_length: 17
j_call: TRBJ2-5
v_call: TRBV27
cdr3_aa: CASSLGSGGCAKKTQYF

cdr3_length: 16
j_call: TRBJ2-5
v_call: TRBV12-3/TRBV12-4
cdr3_aa: CASGVPGGSYQEIQYF

cdr3_length: 15
j_call: TRBJ1-1
v_call: TRBV7-8
cdr3_aa: CASSTRQGWGTEAFF

cdr3_length: 13
j_call: TRBJ2-3
v_call: TRBV27
cdr3_aa: CVSGLLDKDTQYF

cdr3_length: 16
j_call: TRBJ1-3
v_call: TRBV7-2
cdr3_aa: CASSFGWAISGNTIYF

cdr3_length: 14
j_call: TRBJ1-6
v_call: TRBV5-4
cdr3_aa: CASSLGQGNSPLHF

cdr3_length: 15
j_call: TRBJ1-2
v_call: TRBV30
cdr3_aa: CAWSVLPGAGYGYTF

cdr3_length: 13
j_call: TRBJ2-3
v_call: TRBV12-3/TRBV12-4
cdr3_aa: CASSPSTANTQYF

cdr3_length: 10
j_call: TRBJ2-5
v_call: TRBV8-2
cdr3_aa: CAQIIKKKKF

cdr3_length: 14
j_call: .
v_call: TRBV5-1
cdr3_aa: CASSTSGSSYEQYF

cdr3_length: 14
j_call: TRBJ2-5
v_call: TRBV6-5
cdr3_aa: CASSYSIEGETQYF

cdr3_length: 13
j_call: TRBJ1-1
v_call: TRBV27
cdr3_aa: CASSQQGNTEAFF